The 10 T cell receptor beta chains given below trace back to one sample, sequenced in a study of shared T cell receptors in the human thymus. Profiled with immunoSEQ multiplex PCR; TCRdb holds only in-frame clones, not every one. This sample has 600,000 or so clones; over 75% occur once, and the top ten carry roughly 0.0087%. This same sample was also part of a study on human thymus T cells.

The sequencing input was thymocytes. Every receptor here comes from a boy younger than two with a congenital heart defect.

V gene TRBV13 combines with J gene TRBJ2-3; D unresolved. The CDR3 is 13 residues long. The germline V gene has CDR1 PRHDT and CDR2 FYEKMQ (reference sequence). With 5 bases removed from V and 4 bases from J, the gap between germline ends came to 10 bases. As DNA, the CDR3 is TGTGCCAGCAGCCCGCCCCAGGCAGATACGCAGTATTTT. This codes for CASSPPQADTQYF.

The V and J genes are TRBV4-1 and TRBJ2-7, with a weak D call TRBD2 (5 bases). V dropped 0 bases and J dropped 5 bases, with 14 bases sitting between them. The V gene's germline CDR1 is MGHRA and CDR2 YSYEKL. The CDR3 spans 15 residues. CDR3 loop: CASSQDGLRRNEQYF. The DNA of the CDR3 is TGCGCCAGCAGCCAAGATGGGCTTAGGAGGAACGAGCAGTACTTC.

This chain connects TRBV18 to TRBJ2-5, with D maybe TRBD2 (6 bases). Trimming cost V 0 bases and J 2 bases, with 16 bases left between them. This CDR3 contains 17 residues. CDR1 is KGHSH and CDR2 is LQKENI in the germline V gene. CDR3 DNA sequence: TGTGCCAGCTCACCACCCCTGGTGGGAGGTGGTCAAGAGACCCAGTACTTC. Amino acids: CASSPPLVGGGQETQYF.

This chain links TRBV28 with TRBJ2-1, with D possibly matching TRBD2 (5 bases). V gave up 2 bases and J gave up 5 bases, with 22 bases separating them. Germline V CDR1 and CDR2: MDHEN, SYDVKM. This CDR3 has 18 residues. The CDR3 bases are TGTGCCAGCAGTTTACCCCCCGGTGCGGGTCATACCCACAATGAGCAGTTCTTC. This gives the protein CASSLPPGAGHTHNEQFF.

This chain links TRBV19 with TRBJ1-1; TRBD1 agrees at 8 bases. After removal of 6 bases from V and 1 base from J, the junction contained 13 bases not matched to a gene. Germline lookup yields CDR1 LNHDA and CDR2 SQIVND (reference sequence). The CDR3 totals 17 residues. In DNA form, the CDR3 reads TGTGCCAGTAGCAAGGGACAGGCAATAACGAGGAACACTGAAGCTTTCTTT. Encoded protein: CASSKGQAITRNTEAFF.

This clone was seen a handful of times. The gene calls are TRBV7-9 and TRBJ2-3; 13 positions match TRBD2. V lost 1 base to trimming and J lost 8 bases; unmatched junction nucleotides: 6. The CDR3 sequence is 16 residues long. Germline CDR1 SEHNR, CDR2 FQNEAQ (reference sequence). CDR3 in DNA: TGTGCCAGCAGCTTAGGGACTAGCGGGAGAGGAGTTACGCAGTATTTT. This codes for CASSLGTSGRGVTQYF.

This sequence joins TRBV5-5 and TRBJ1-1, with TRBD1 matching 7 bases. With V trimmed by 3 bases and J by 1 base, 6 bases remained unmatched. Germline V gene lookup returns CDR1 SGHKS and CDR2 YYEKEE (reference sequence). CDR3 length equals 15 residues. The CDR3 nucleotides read TGTGCCAGCAGCTGGGCGACAGGGAAGAACACTGAAGCTTTCTTT. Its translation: CASSWATGKNTEAFF.

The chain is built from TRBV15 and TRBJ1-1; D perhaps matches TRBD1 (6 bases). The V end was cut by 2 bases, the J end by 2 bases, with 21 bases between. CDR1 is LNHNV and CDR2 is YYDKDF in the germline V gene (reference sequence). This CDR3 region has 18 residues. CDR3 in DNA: TGTGCCACCAGCAGACTTTATAGACCGGGACATATTAACACTGAAGCTTTCTTT. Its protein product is CATSRLYRPGHINTEAFF.

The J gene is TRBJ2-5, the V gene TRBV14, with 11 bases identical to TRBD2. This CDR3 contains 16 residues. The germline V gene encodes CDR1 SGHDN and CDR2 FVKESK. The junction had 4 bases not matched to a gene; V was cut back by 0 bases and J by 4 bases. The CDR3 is CASSQDSGGGLETQYF. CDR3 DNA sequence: TGTGCCAGCAGCCAAGATAGCGGGGGGGGCCTAGAGACCCAGTACTTC. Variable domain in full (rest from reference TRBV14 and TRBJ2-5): EAGVTQFPSHSVIEKGQTVTLRCDPISGHDNLYWYRRVMGKEIKFLLHFVKESKQDESGMPNNRFLAERTGGTYSTLKVQPAELEDSGVYFCASSQDSGGGLETQYFGPGTRLLVL.

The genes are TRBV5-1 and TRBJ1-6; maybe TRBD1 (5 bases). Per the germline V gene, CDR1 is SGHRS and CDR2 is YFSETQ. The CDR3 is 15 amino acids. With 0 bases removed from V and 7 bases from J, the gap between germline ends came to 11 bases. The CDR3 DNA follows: TGCGCCAGCAGCTTGGTGGGGCTTACCAATTCACCCCTCCACTTT. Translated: CASSLVGLTNSPLHF.